Following are 10 T cell receptor beta chains from one sample sequenced in a study of shared clonotypes between healthy human individuals. Selected positively for CCR7 and CD45RO-negative, naive CD8 cells excluded terminally differentiated effector memory CD45RA+ cells. The assay was immunoSEQ multiplex PCR, and TCRdb's table has in-frame clones only and misses some. The data show more than 2 million clones, around 95% seen once. Sequenced material: naive CD8+ T cells from PBMCs. All receptors come from a man aged 18 to 29 in good health. Some clones in this sample may be carry-over from other donors' samples.

The DNA for the CDR3 is TGTGCCAGCAGCCTTCGGACAGGGGTGAGCACAGATACGCAGTATTTT. Translation gives CASSLRTGVSTDTQYF. The rearrangement links TRBV11-2 to TRBJ2-3; 9 nucleotides agree with TRBD1. The germline gives CDR1 SGHAT, CDR2 FQNNGV. V lost 5 bases and J lost 0; bases outside the gene matches: 6. The CDR3 extends over 16 amino acids. Supplemented by reference TRBV11-2 and TRBJ2-3, the full variable domain reads EAGVAQSPRYKIIEKRQSVAFWCNPISGHATLYWYQQILGQGPKLLIQFQNNGVVDDSQLPKDRFSAERLKGVDSTLKIQPAKLEDSAVYLCASSLRTGVSTDTQYFGPGTRLTVL.

This chain joins TRBV27 and TRBJ1-2, with TRBD1 matching 7 bases. The CDR3 extends over 15 amino acids. Germline V CDR1 and CDR2: MNHEY, SMNVEV (reference sequence). Trimming cost V 1 base and J 6 bases; bases outside gene matches: 8. CDR3 DNA: TGTGCCAGCAGTTTATATTCGACAGGGATGGATGGCTACACCTTC. It specifies CASSLYSTGMDGYTF.

The V gene is TRBV13, the J gene TRBJ2-4; possible D gene TRBD2, 5 bases. Deletions cut 2 bases from V and 3 bases from J, with 8 bases between. CDR1 is PRHDT, CDR2 FYEKMQ, per germline (reference sequence). This CDR3 spans 14 amino acids. The CDR3 spells CASSLRGSKNIQYF. The CDR3 region has the DNA TGTGCCAGCAGCTTACGGGGAAGCAAAAACATTCAGTACTTC.

V usage is TRBV6-5 and J usage is TRBJ2-2; no definite D call. The V end was cut by 7 bases, the J end by 2 bases, with 11 bases between. The germline CDR1 and CDR2 sequences are MNHEY and SVGAGI. The CDR3 consists of 14 residues. In nucleotides, the CDR3 is TGTGCCAGCATGATGAGGCTTAACACCGGGGAGCTGTTTTTT. It translates to CASMMRLNTGELFF.

The chain carries TRBV7-3 and TRBJ2-7, with TRBD1 as a possible D gene (6 bases). Trimming left V 5 bases short and J 5 bases short, with 19 bases between. The germline CDR1 and CDR2 sequences are SGHTA and FQGTGA. The CDR3 length is 15 residues. The CDR3 region is CASSPTGTQYHEQYF. As DNA, the CDR3 is TGTGCCAGCAGCCCGACCGGGACACAGTATCACGAGCAGTACTTC.

V is TRBV7-9 and J is TRBJ2-2; D call uncertain. Germline V CDR1 and CDR2: SEHNR, FQNEAQ (reference sequence). The CDR3 totals 13 residues. Trimming stripped 1 base from V and 7 bases from J, with 7 bases between. CDR3 protein: CASSLERDGELFF. The CDR3 bases are TGTGCCAGCAGCTTAGAAAGGGACGGGGAGCTGTTTTTT. Based on the CDR3 plus reference TRBV7-9 and TRBJ2-2, the full variable domain is DTGVSQNPRHKITKRGQNVTFRCDPISEHNRLYWYRQTLGQGPEFLTYFQNEAQLEKSRLLSDRFSAERPKGSFSTLEIQRTEQGDSAMYLCASSLERDGELFFGEGSRLTVL.

The chain links TRBV11-2 to TRBJ2-3, with TRBD2 matching 8 bases. V lost 5 bases and J lost 5; bases outside the gene matches: 12. CDR3 length: 16 residues. The germline V gene encodes CDR1 SGHAT and CDR2 FQNNGV. CDR3 region: CASSLGSLAGRDTQYF. DNA of the CDR3: TGTGCCAGCAGCCTAGGGTCGCTAGCGGGTAGAGATACGCAGTATTTT.

The V and J genes are TRBV27 and TRBJ1-4; weak D call: TRBD1 (5 bases). The CDR3 has 16 residues. Germline CDR1 is MNHEY and CDR2 is SMNVEV (reference sequence). V was shortened by 4 bases and J by 6 bases, with 18 bases between the two germline ends. CDR3 region: CASSSKTTRAHEKLFF. The CDR3 coding sequence is TGTGCCAGCAGTTCTAAAACGACCAGGGCCCATGAAAAACTGTTTTTT.

The chain uses TRBV7-6 and TRBJ2-3, with 16 positions matching TRBD2. This CDR3 has 16 residues. CDR1 is SGHVS, CDR2 FNYEAQ, per germline. The ends lost 3 bases at V and 5 bases at J; junction bases unmatched: 2. The chain's CDR3 is CASSLGLAGGEDTQYF. CDR3 sequence (DNA): TGTGCCAGCAGCTTGGGACTAGCGGGAGGGGAAGATACGCAGTATTTT.

The chain recombines TRBV29-1 with TRBJ2-7; no clear D. The V and J ends lost 4 bases and 1 base respectively, with 5 bases between them. There are 11 residues in the CDR3. The germline V gene encodes CDR1 SQVTM and CDR2 ANQGSEA. As DNA, the CDR3 is TGCAGCGTTGGGTTTTCCTACGAGCAGTACTTC. Protein product: CSVGFSYEQYF.